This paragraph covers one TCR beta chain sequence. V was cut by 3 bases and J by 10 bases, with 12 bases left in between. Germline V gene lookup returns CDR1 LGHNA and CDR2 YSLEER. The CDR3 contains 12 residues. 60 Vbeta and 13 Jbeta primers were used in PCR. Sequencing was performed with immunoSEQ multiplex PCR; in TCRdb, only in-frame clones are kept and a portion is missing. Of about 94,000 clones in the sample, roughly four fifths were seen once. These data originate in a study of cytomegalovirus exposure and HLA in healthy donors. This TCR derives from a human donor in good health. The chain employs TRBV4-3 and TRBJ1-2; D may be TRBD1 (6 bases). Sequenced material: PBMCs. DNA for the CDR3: TGCGCCAGCAGCCAGGGGGACACTTTCTACACCTTC. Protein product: CASSQGDTFYTF.